This passage covers 20 T cell receptor beta chains from one sample sequenced in a study of CXCR3-negative and CXCR3-positive naive CD8 T cells (dated by TCRdb to between 2018 and 2020). For sequencing, a NextSeq 550 was employed. The Human TCR Profiling Kit (MiLaboratory) was used to prepare UMI-labeled 5' RACE TRB cDNA libraries. After TCRdb reprocessed the reads, each CDR3 protein sequence was kept as one row, without DNA. The sample has some 130,000 distinct CDR3 sequences on record. The ten largest clones add up to 0.29% of the sample. The sample comprised naive CXCR3- CD8+ T cells from blood. The sample's cell subset or site label, decoded: CD45RO-CCR7+CD27+CD95- naive CD8+ T cells lacking CXCR3 (TNR3-). The receptors originated from a human donor in good health. Some clones in this sample may be carry-over from other donors' samples.

The genes are TRBV29-1 and TRBJ2-3. This CDR3 contains 12 residues. CDR1 is SQVTM and CDR2 is ANQGSEA in the germline V gene. The CDR3 loop reads CSVLLSTDTQYF.

The chain has TRBV3-1 and TRBJ2-5; TCRdb calls TRBD2, which cannot be checked without DNA. In germline, CDR1 is LGHDT, CDR2 YNNKEL (reference sequence). The CDR3 is 15 residues long. The CDR3: CASSQEGRPQETQYF.

CDR3 region: CASSPGTGYGYTF. The rearrangement links TRBV7-2 to TRBJ1-2; without DNA, the TCRdb call of TRBD1 cannot be checked. The CDR3 is 13 residues long. CDR1 and CDR2 (germline): SGHTA, FQGNSA.

The CDR3 is CASSAGGRDTEAFF. The chain has TRBV9 and TRBJ1-1; the D call from TCRdb, TRBD1, cannot be confirmed without DNA. From germline, CDR1 is SGDLS and CDR2 YYNGEE. This CDR3 is built from 14 residues. The complete variable domain, with remaining parts taken from reference TRBV9 and TRBJ1-1, reads DSGVTQTPKHLITATGQRVTLRCSPRSGDLSVYWYQQSLDQGLQFLIQYYNGEERAKGNILERFSAQQFPDLHSELNLSSLELGDSALYFCASSAGGRDTEAFFGQGTRLTVV.

The chain has TRBV4-3 and TRBJ2-7; TCRdb's D gene call, TRBD2, goes unchecked for lack of DNA. Germline values: CDR1 LGHNA, CDR2 YSLEER. This CDR3 contains 14 residues. The CDR3 is CASSQEAVSYEQYF.

This sequence joins TRBV18 and TRBJ2-3; the TCRdb call, TRBD1, lacks DNA for checking. This CDR3 spans 16 amino acids. Germline loops: CDR1 KGHSH, CDR2 LQKENI. CDR3 in amino acids: CASSPVSRQGIDTQYF.

This chain links TRBV24-1 with TRBJ2-1. The V gene's germline CDR1 is KGHDR and CDR2 SFDVKD. CDR3 length: 11 amino acids. The CDR3 here is CATSDLSEQFF.

The chain couples TRBV7-9 to TRBJ1-5. CDR3 length: 12 amino acids. Germline CDR1 SEHNR, CDR2 FQNEAQ (reference sequence). CDR3 sequence: CASSSAFQPQHF.

The chain recombines TRBV6-5 with TRBJ2-1; there is no DNA to check the TCRdb D call of TRBD2. This CDR3 is 18 amino acids long. Per germline, CDR1 MNHEY and CDR2 SVGAGI. CDR3 in amino acids: CASSSVFPLAGGPLEQYF.

The chain links TRBV9 to TRBJ2-1; TCRdb selects TRBD2, and the lack of DNA leaves this call unchecked. This CDR3 spans 16 amino acids. Germline loops: CDR1 SGDLS, CDR2 YYNGEE. CDR3 sequence: CASSDLGREIGGEQFF. Filled out from reference TRBV9 and TRBJ2-1, the complete variable domain reads DSGVTQTPKHLITATGQRVTLRCSPRSGDLSVYWYQQSLDQGLQFLIQYYNGEERAKGNILERFSAQQFPDLHSELNLSSLELGDSALYFCASSDLGREIGGEQFFGPGTRLTVL.

J is TRBJ2-1 and V is TRBV29-1; TCRdb picks TRBD1, but there is no DNA to check that call. The CDR3 totals 13 residues. Germline-derived CDR1 and CDR2 are SQVTM and ANQGSEA. The CDR3 reads CSVGQGAADEQFF.

This chain uses TRBV12-3 or TRBV12-4 with TRBJ2-3; the D call from TCRdb, TRBD2, cannot be confirmed without DNA. CDR3 length: 15 amino acids. The CDR3 region is CASSLASGRTDTQYF.

The chain employs TRBV5-1 and TRBJ2-5; the D call from TCRdb, TRBD2, cannot be confirmed without DNA. The germline V gene encodes CDR1 SGHRS and CDR2 YFSETQ. The CDR3 totals 17 residues. The CDR3: CASSLATPTSAQETQYF.

The V call is TRBV12-5, the J call TRBJ1-1. Germline CDR1 reads LGHNT; CDR2 reads FRNRAP. The CDR3 loop spans 14 amino acids. The CDR3: CASGLWQPSTEAFF.

The rearrangement uses TRBV10-3 and TRBJ2-1. Germline V lookup: CDR1 ENHRY, CDR2 SYGVKD. CDR3 length equals 12 residues. The CDR3 here is CAISESGNEQFF.

The rearrangement joins TRBV7-3 to TRBJ2-7; TCRdb proposes TRBD2, but this gene call is untestable without DNA. This CDR3 is built from 16 residues. Germline V gene lookup returns CDR1 SGHTA and CDR2 FQGTGA. CDR3 residues: CASTTKKQAFPYEQYF.

V and J are TRBV28 and TRBJ2-1; lacking DNA, the TRBD1 call made by TCRdb goes unchecked. CDR1 is MDHEN, CDR2 SYDVKM, per germline. The CDR3 is 16 amino acids. The CDR3 reads CASSGGERGPYNEQFF.

The rearrangement joins TRBV12-3 or TRBV12-4 to TRBJ2-7; TCRdb selects TRBD1, and the lack of DNA leaves this call unchecked. The CDR3 is made up of 15 amino acids. This CDR3 is CASSPNLGQELEQYF.

V and J are TRBV6-2 or TRBV6-3 and TRBJ2-3; TCRdb returns TRBD1, unconfirmable since there is no DNA. Per germline, CDR1 MNHEY and CDR2 SVGEGT. The CDR3 has 15 residues. The CDR3 here is CASSHTGALTDTQYF.

The chain's CDR3 is CSVDLVGAYEQYF. The chain joins TRBV29-1 to TRBJ2-7. The germline V gene has CDR1 SQVTM and CDR2 ANQGSEA. The CDR3 extends over 13 amino acids.